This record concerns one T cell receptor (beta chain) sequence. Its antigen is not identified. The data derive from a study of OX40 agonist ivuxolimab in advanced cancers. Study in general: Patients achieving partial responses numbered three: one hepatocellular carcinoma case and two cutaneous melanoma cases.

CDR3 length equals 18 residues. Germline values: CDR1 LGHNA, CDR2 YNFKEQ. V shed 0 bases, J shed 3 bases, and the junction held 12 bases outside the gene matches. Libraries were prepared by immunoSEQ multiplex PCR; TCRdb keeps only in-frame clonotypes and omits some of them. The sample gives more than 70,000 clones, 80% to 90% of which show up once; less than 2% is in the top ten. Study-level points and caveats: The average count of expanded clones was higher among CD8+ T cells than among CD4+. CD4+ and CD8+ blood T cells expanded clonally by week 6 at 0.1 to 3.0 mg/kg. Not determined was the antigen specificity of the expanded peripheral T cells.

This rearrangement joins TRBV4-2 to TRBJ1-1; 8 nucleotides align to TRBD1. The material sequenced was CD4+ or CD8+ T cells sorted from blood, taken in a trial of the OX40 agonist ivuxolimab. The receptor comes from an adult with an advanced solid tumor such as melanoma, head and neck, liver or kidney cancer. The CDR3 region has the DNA TGTGCCAGCAGCCAAGATCTTTTGGGCAGGGGGCTGGACACTGAAGCTTTCTTT. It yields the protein CASSQDLLGRGLDTEAFF.